One TCR beta chain is described in this entry. This sample was included in a study of blood T cell repertoires in COVID-19. The overall study: The United States, Italy and Spain provided the acute and convalescent COVID-19 samples. T cells, B-cell-depleted T cells, or PBMCs provided the cDNA or gDNA that served as material.

The CDR3 extends over 15 amino acids. The germline V gene encodes CDR1 MGHRA and CDR2 YSYEKL. Losses at the gene ends were 1 base for V and 7 bases for J; bases not matched to a gene: 5. In the study's own analysis: How many nucleated cells were present was estimated from reference gene primer amplification. The assay was immunoSEQ multiplex PCR, and TCRdb's table has in-frame clones only and misses some. V, J and clone size reflect that table, while D and trimming were determined from the DNA. This sample has 250,000 or so clones, with over 80% found just once. The chain is built from TRBV4-1 and TRBJ1-5; 9 bases agree with TRBD1. The clonotype comes from a middle-aged woman who had recovered from COVID-19. The sample consisted of peripheral blood. CDR3 region: CASSQAGTGIQPQHF. In DNA, the CDR3 is TGCGCCAGCAGCCAAGCCGGGACAGGGATCCAGCCCCAGCATTTT.